Reported below is one TCR beta chain. The antigen is not known. This entry comes from a study of cytomegalovirus exposure and HLA in healthy donors. Overall study results and limits: Later analysis identified a missense DCLRE1C variant that was linked to TCR beta V- and J-gene trimming.

V lost 0 bases, J lost 4 bases, and 10 bases lay in between. CDR3 length: 15 residues. Per the germline V gene, CDR1 is SGHNT and CDR2 is YYREEE (reference sequence). PCR used 60 Vbeta primers and 13 Jbeta primers. Sequencing was performed with immunoSEQ multiplex PCR; in TCRdb, only in-frame clones are kept and a portion is missing. The table includes 150,000 to 200,000 clones, approximately 78% detected once. The clonotype was recovered from a woman between 45 and 65 years old in good health and CMV-seropositive. The chain uses TRBV5-4 and TRBJ1-4; the D gene is possibly TRBD1 (6 bases). Source material: PBMCs. DNA of the CDR3: TGTGCCAGCAGCTTGGGGACAGCTCTTAATGAAAAACTGTTTTTT. This encodes CASSLGTALNEKLFF.